Below are 32 T cell receptor beta chains sequenced from a single sample in a study of T cells after yellow fever vaccination. TCRdb reprocessed the 5' RACE reads with MiXCR, giving one entry per CDR3 protein. The data contain under 550,000 distinct CDR3 sequences, 21% of them singletons. The sample in question was PBMCs, obtained roughly 20 days after the first yellow fever vaccination. These receptors were collected from a young man who received the YFV17D yellow fever vaccine.

There are a few counts of this clonotype. The chain recombines TRBV5-1 with TRBJ2-1, with 7 bases fitting TRBD1. From germline, CDR1 is SGHRS and CDR2 YFSETQ. V shed 4 bases, J shed 0 bases, and the junction held 13 bases outside the gene matches. The CDR3 is 18 amino acids. The CDR3 sequence is CASSPSTTGPFSYNEQFF. CDR3 nucleotides: TGCGCCAGCAGCCCCAGTACGACAGGGCCCTTCTCCTACAATGAGCAGTTCTTC.

This clonotype was found a few times. The chain links TRBV10-3 to TRBJ2-3, with D perhaps being TRBD1 or TRBD2 (6 bases each). The CDR3 contains 15 residues. The V end was cut by 1 base, the J end by 5 bases, with 13 bases between. Germline CDR1 ENHRY, CDR2 SYGVKD. This CDR3 is CAISEFRGPLDTQYF. The CDR3 nucleotides read TGTGCCATCAGTGAGTTCCGGGGGCCCCTAGATACGCAGTATTTT.

The rearrangement links TRBV10-3 to TRBJ2-1, with D possibly matching TRBD1 (6 bases). This CDR3 is 14 amino acids long. V was shortened by 6 bases and J by 8 bases, with 17 bases between the two germline ends. CDR1 and CDR2 from the germline V gene are ENHRY and SYGVKD. The CDR3 sequence: CAIRAGDGGHEQFF. CDR3 coding DNA: TGTGCCATCAGGGCGGGTGATGGGGGCCATGAGCAGTTCTTC.

In its sample, this clonotype was seen a few times. The chain joins TRBV7-2 to TRBJ1-1; no reliable D call. CDR1 is SGHTA and CDR2 is FQGNSA in the germline V gene. The CDR3 is 13 amino acids. The germline V and J ends were trimmed by 3 bases and 5 bases, with 10 bases remaining between them. For the CDR3, the DNA is TGTGCCAGCAGCTTCCCGGAGATAACTGAAGCTTTCTTT. Its protein is CASSFPEITEAFF.

V and J are TRBV4-3 and TRBJ2-3; D is unresolved. The CDR3 totals 15 residues. V lost 3 bases and J 1 base, leaving 11 bases between the germline ends. The germline CDR1 and CDR2 sequences are LGHNA and YSLEER. The CDR3 region has the DNA TGCGCCAGCAGCCAGGGGTCCCAAGGCACAGATACGCAGTATTTT. This encodes CASSQGSQGTDTQYF.

This clonotype was found a few times. This chain joins TRBV5-1 and TRBJ1-1, with D perhaps TRBD1 (6 bases). The germline V gene encodes CDR1 SGHRS and CDR2 YFSETQ. CDR3 size: 14 residues. Between the trimmed V and J ends, which lost 2 bases and 4 bases, there was a span of 12 bases. The CDR3 coding sequence is TGCGCCAGCAGCTTCGGGGGCGATGGCACTGAAGCTTTCTTT. Its protein is CASSFGGDGTEAFF.

The rearrangement uses TRBV7-7 and TRBJ2-1; a possible D gene is TRBD2 (5 bases). The CDR3 is 14 amino acids. The V gene lost 1 base and the J gene lost 9 bases, with 13 bases spanning the gap. Germline CDR1 is SSHAT and CDR2 is FNYEAQ (reference sequence). The CDR3 loop is CASSLEGLHGEQFF. The CDR3 nucleotides read TGTGCCAGCAGCTTAGAAGGACTCCACGGTGAGCAGTTCTTC.

The chain couples TRBV20-1 to TRBJ1-6, with D possibly matching TRBD1 (5 bases). Trimming took 1 base from V and 8 from J, leaving 15 bases between them. The CDR3 consists of 15 residues. Germline lookup yields CDR1 DFQATT and CDR2 SNEGSKA (reference sequence). The CDR3 here is CSARVRQGRDSPLHF. The CDR3 DNA sequence: TGCAGTGCTAGAGTCCGGCAGGGCCGTGATTCACCCCTCCACTTT.

This clonotype was detected a few times. V gene TRBV9 combines with J gene TRBJ2-1; D unclear. The CDR3 is 16 amino acids. V was pared by 6 bases and J by 2 bases, with 18 bases between. Germline assignment: CDR1 SGDLS and CDR2 YYNGEE. The DNA for the CDR3 is TGTGCCAGCACCCGAAAGGCTGGGGATCCCTACAATGAGCAGTTCTTC. Its translation is CASTRKAGDPYNEQFF.

The chain is built from TRBV19 and TRBJ2-1; the D is unclear. The CDR3 has 17 amino acids. Trimming took off 7 bases at V and 0 bases at J, with 19 bases between the two ends. Germline CDR1 reads LNHDA; CDR2 reads SQIVND (reference sequence). The CDR3 is CASKDQPGLSSYNEQFF. The DNA of the CDR3 is TGTGCCAGTAAGGACCAACCGGGCCTTAGCTCCTACAATGAGCAGTTCTTC.

This chain joins TRBV7-9 and TRBJ2-5, with 11 bases aligning to TRBD1. The junction had 10 bases not matched to a gene; V was cut back by 2 bases and J by 5 bases. The CDR3 has 17 amino acids. CDR1 is SEHNR and CDR2 is FQNEAQ in the germline V gene (reference sequence). The CDR3, as DNA: TGTGCCAGCAGCTTACTCCGCGGACAGGGGGCGATTGAGACCCAGTACTTC. Translation gives CASSLLRGQGAIETQYF.

This clonotype has a handful of counts. The chain carries TRBV7-9 and TRBJ2-1, with D possibly TRBD2 on 6 matching bases. The CDR3 is 12 amino acids. CDR1 is SEHNR, CDR2 FQNEAQ, per germline (reference sequence). The V and J ends lost 6 bases and 6 bases respectively, with 9 bases between them. In DNA, the CDR3 is TGTGCCAGCAGACGGGGACTCAATGAGCAGTTCTTC. Protein: CASRRGLNEQFF.

This clonotype was counted a few times. The chain recombines TRBV4-3 with TRBJ2-7, with 9 nucleotides matching TRBD1. The CDR3 length is 17 residues. V lost 1 base and J lost 1; bases outside the gene matches: 8. Germline V gene data show CDR1 as LGHNA and CDR2 as YSLEER. As DNA, the CDR3 is TGCGCCAGCAGCCAAGGACCGGGACAGGGTCTGTCCTACGAGCAGTACTTC. Residues: CASSQGPGQGLSYEQYF.

The sample holds a few counts of this clonotype. The V call is TRBV6-2 or TRBV6-3, the J call TRBJ2-3, with 11 bases matching TRBD2. The CDR3 is 15 amino acids. Germline V lookup: CDR1 MNHEY, CDR2 SVGEGT. Unmatched junction bases numbered 9, after V lost 11 bases and J lost 2 bases. In nucleotides, the CDR3 is TGTGCCGGCCGTAGCGGGGGGGCCGACACAGATACGCAGTATTTT. Translated: CAGRSGGADTDTQYF.

This clonotype was detected ten times or more. V and J are TRBV6-1 and TRBJ1-4; D gene uncertain. This CDR3 region has 13 residues. V shed 11 bases and J shed 7 bases, with 17 bases lying between them. CDR1 MNHNS and CDR2 SASEGT come from the germline V gene. CDR3 sequence: CASRLGRREKLFF. CDR3 DNA sequence: TGTGCCTCGCGGTTGGGGAGGCGTGAAAAACTGTTTTTT.

This clonotype was detected a few times. The chain has TRBV11-2 and TRBJ2-1; D is unresolved. Trimming removed 5 bases at V and 3 bases at J, with 11 bases between. Germline V gene data show CDR1 as SGHAT and CDR2 as FQNNGV. This CDR3 has 14 amino acids. The CDR3 loop reads CASSPGRIYNEQFF. DNA of the CDR3: TGTGCCAGCAGCCCTGGACGGATCTACAATGAGCAGTTCTTC.

In this sample, this clonotype turned up a few times. This chain links TRBV20-1 with TRBJ2-5; TRBD1 matches at 8 bases. The CDR3 is made up of 13 amino acids. Germline loops: CDR1 DFQATT, CDR2 SNEGSKA (reference sequence). V shed 5 bases and J 5 bases; nucleotides not matched to a gene: 7. Written as DNA, the CDR3 is TGCAGTGCTTGTCCCAGGGGGCTGGAGACCCAGTACTTC. Translating gives CSACPRGLETQYF.

The gene calls are TRBV18 and TRBJ2-7, with D unresolved. With 5 bases removed from V and 0 bases from J, the gap between germline ends came to 14 bases. In germline, CDR1 is KGHSH, CDR2 LQKENI. The CDR3 has 15 residues. This CDR3 is CASSGRRTDSYEQYF. The CDR3 DNA follows: TGTGCCAGCTCAGGACGCAGGACCGACTCCTACGAGCAGTACTTC.

On this clonotype: Germline is not matched at one junction end, which may reflect a read error. The CDR3 DNA is TGCTGTGCTAGGTTAGGACTAGCGATCTCCTACAATGAGCAGTTCTTC. Protein product: CCARLGLAISYNEQFF. This sequence joins TRBV20-1 and TRBJ2-1; TRBD2 aligns across 9 bases. CDR3 length: 16 amino acids. Germline V lookup: CDR1 DFQATT, CDR2 SNEGSKA (reference sequence).

The chain couples TRBV19 to TRBJ2-2; D perhaps matches TRBD2 (5 bases). Trimming removed 8 bases at V and 0 bases at J, with 13 bases between. CDR3 length equals 15 residues. Germline CDR1 LNHDA, CDR2 SQIVND (reference sequence). CDR3 nucleotides: TGTGCCAGTTCGAGGGCAAATACGAACACCGGGGAGCTGTTTTTT. Translated: CASSRANTNTGELFF.

The rearrangement uses TRBV12-3 or TRBV12-4 and TRBJ2-1; TRBD2 agrees at 10 bases. The CDR3 loop spans 15 amino acids. Trimming removed 2 bases from V and 6 bases from J; junction bases left unmatched: 4. This chain's CDR3 is CASSLKRGGGNEQFF. CDR3 nucleotides: TGTGCCAGCAGTTTAAAGCGGGGGGGTGGCAATGAGCAGTTCTTC.

This clonotype was detected a few times. The genes are TRBV6-5 and TRBJ2-5; 8 nucleotides match TRBD2. Germline trimming cut 0 bases from V and 7 bases from J; bases unmatched to any gene: 13. Germline loops: CDR1 MNHEY, CDR2 SVGAGI. The CDR3 is made up of 17 amino acids. The CDR3 bases are TGTGCCAGCAGTTACTCAGTCTTTGGACCGGCGGGGGGGACCCAGTACTTC. Translation gives CASSYSVFGPAGGTQYF.

J is TRBJ2-5 and V is TRBV20-1, with 9 bases aligning to TRBD2. The CDR3 spans 16 residues. Germline lookup yields CDR1 DFQATT and CDR2 SNEGSKA (reference sequence). V was clipped by 0 bases and J by 5 bases; unmatched bases: 10. The CDR3 bases are TGCAGTGCTAGAGATCACACAGCGGGGGGAGGGGAGACCCAGTACTTC. Translating gives CSARDHTAGGGETQYF.

This clonotype was picked up a small number of times. V gene TRBV10-3 combines with J gene TRBJ2-7, with 8 nucleotides matching TRBD2. The CDR3 has 14 residues. The ends lost 3 bases at V and 4 bases at J; junction bases unmatched: 5. Germline-derived CDR1 and CDR2 are ENHRY and SYGVKD. The CDR3 coding sequence is TGTGCCATCAGTGATGGGGCTAGCGGGTACGAGCAGTACTTC. It encodes CAISDGASGYEQYF.

The CDR3 protein is CASSFQGGAGELFF. CDR3 DNA: TGCGCCAGCAGCTTCCAGGGAGGTGCCGGGGAGCTGTTTTTT. The rearrangement links TRBV5-1 to TRBJ2-2, with D possibly matching TRBD2 (6 bases). Trimming pared 2 bases from V and 6 bases from J, leaving 11 bases between. CDR1 is SGHRS, CDR2 YFSETQ, per germline. This CDR3 contains 14 residues.

This chain links TRBV13 with TRBJ2-5, with TRBD1 matching 7 bases. From germline, CDR1 is PRHDT and CDR2 FYEKMQ (reference sequence). V lost 4 bases to trimming and J lost 0 bases; unmatched junction nucleotides: 14. CDR3 length equals 18 residues. The DNA for the CDR3 is TGTGCCAGCAGCTCGTCGGGTTGGACAGGTCGGGACCAAGAGACCCAGTACTTC. Protein product: CASSSSGWTGRDQETQYF. The variable domain in full, completed from reference TRBV13 and TRBJ2-5, reads AAGVIQSPRHLIKEKRETATLKCYPIPRHDTVYWYQQGPGQDPQFLISFYEKMQSDKGSIPDRFSAQQFSDYHSELNMSSLELGDSALYFCASSSSGWTGRDQETQYFGPGTRLLVL.

V is TRBV15 and J is TRBJ2-5; 7 bases fit TRBD2. The CDR3 loop spans 14 amino acids. V trimming: 2 bases; J trimming: 3 bases; junction bases outside the gene matches: 3. Germline lookup yields CDR1 LNHNV and CDR2 YYDKDF (reference sequence). The CDR3 here is CATSRPSGKETQYF. CDR3 DNA sequence: TGTGCCACCAGCAGACCTAGCGGAAAAGAGACCCAGTACTTC. The whole variable domain, remainder taken from reference TRBV15 and TRBJ2-5, is DAMVIQNPRYQVTQFGKPVTLSCSQTLNHNVMYWYQQKSSQAPKLLFHYYDKDFNNEADTPDNFQSRRPNTSFCFLDIRSPGLGDTAMYLCATSRPSGKETQYFGPGTRLLVL.

The chain employs TRBV6-6 and TRBJ1-1; 7 bases fit TRBD1. V was clipped by 2 bases and J by 8 bases; unmatched bases: 5. The CDR3 extends over 13 amino acids. Germline CDR1 MNHNY, CDR2 SVGAGI (reference sequence). The CDR3, as DNA: TGTGCCAGCAGTTACGACGACAGGGCCGAAGCTTTCTTT. Its translation is CASSYDDRAEAFF.

This clonotype has only a few counts. The chain is built from TRBV7-2 and TRBJ1-4; 10 bases align to TRBD1. Germline V gives CDR1 SGHTA, CDR2 FQGNSA. The V and J ends lost 5 bases and 8 bases, in that order; junction bases with no gene match: 5. This CDR3 has 14 amino acids. The CDR3 is CASSPRQGAEKLFF. The CDR3 nucleotides read TGTGCCAGCAGCCCCAGACAGGGGGCCGAAAAACTGTTTTTT.

The chain joins TRBV20-1 to TRBJ2-5, with D perhaps assigned TRBD1 or TRBD2 (5 bases each). CDR1 and CDR2 (germline): DFQATT, SNEGSKA (reference sequence). Between the trimmed V and J ends, which lost 6 bases and 4 bases, there was a span of 15 bases. CDR3 length equals 13 residues. The CDR3 spells CSAPGRDRETQYF. DNA for the CDR3: TGCAGTGCCCCCGGCAGGGACCGAGAGACCCAGTACTTC.

V usage is TRBV9 and J usage is TRBJ1-2; D might be TRBD1 (5 bases). CDR3 size: 12 residues. Trimming pared 4 bases from V and 5 bases from J, leaving 9 bases between. Germline CDR1 SGDLS, CDR2 YYNGEE. CDR3 in DNA: TGTGCCAGCAGCAAAGGGGAGTATGGCTACACCTTC. Protein: CASSKGEYGYTF.

This clonotype has more than one count but fewer than ten. The genes are TRBV23-1 and TRBJ2-7; D remains unclear. Being an ORF, TRBV23-1 has a function that is uncertain. This CDR3 region has 13 residues. In DNA form, the CDR3 reads TGCGCTTCGACGGGCCTATTTCCCTACGAGCAGTACGTC. The encoded protein is CASTGLFPYEQYV.